This entry lists 11 T cell receptor beta chains sequenced from one sample in a study of T cells expressing NK-cell markers. TCRdb reworked the 5' RACE reads into one entry per CDR3 protein, no DNA. The specimen's table records fewer than 550,000 distinct CDR3 sequences. Material: blood T cells: a sorted CD56 or NKG2C T cell subset, CD4+ or CD8+ T cells, or bulk PBMC T cells (not recorded which). Receptors were obtained from a woman in her fifties or sixties in good health.

This rearrangement joins TRBV6-5 to TRBJ2-3; TCRdb names TRBD2, which stays unverified in the absence of DNA. Germline V gene sequence: CDR1 MNHEY, CDR2 SVGAGI. This CDR3 comprises 16 residues. CDR3 amino acids: CASSPQRVGPGDTQYF.

The rearrangement uses TRBV3-1 and TRBJ1-4. The CDR3 runs 12 residues. Germline V gives CDR1 LGHDT, CDR2 YNNKEL (reference sequence). CDR3 residues: CASSSGPSGLFF.

CDR3: CASSRQGFAGGYTF. The chain joins TRBV12-3 or TRBV12-4 to TRBJ1-2; TCRdb names TRBD1, which stays unverified in the absence of DNA. This CDR3 region has 14 residues.

The chain is built from TRBV12-3 or TRBV12-4 and TRBJ1-5. The CDR3 sequence is 13 residues long. The CDR3 reads CASSLAVGGPQHF.

V usage is TRBV2 and J usage is TRBJ2-1; the TCRdb D gene call, TRBD2, has no DNA to confirm it. The germline gives CDR1 SNHLY, CDR2 FYNNEI. CDR3 length: 11 residues. The CDR3 sequence is CASSEERASFF.

The chain has TRBV20-1 and TRBJ2-3; the TRBD2 assignment by TCRdb is unverifiable without DNA. Germline CDR1 and CDR2: DFQATT and SNEGSKA (reference sequence). The CDR3 length is 13 residues. CDR3 loop: CSATGRTGDTQYF.

The J gene is TRBJ1-4, the V gene TRBV5-1; TCRdb selects TRBD1, and the lack of DNA leaves this call unchecked. This CDR3 spans 14 amino acids. Germline CDR1 reads SGHRS; CDR2 reads YFSETQ. The CDR3 sequence is CASSLETGREKLFF.

The chain's CDR3 is CASSLVGGGITGELFF. This chain uses TRBV7-2 with TRBJ2-2; the D gene TCRdb calls, TRBD1, cannot be checked with no DNA. Germline V gives CDR1 SGHTA, CDR2 FQGNSA. This CDR3 region has 16 residues.

Here the CDR3 reads CASTLTGSTDTQYF. The chain uses TRBV6-6 and TRBJ2-3; lacking DNA, the TRBD1 call made by TCRdb goes unchecked. Germline CDR1 MNHNY, CDR2 SVGAGI (reference sequence). The CDR3 totals 14 residues.

The gene calls are TRBV20-1 and TRBJ2-3; TCRdb calls TRBD2, which cannot be checked without DNA. CDR3 length: 17 amino acids. In germline, CDR1 is DFQATT, CDR2 SNEGSKA (reference sequence). CDR3 in amino acids: CSAMGTSGRALADTQYF.

This chain uses TRBV24-1 with TRBJ2-3. There are 16 residues in the CDR3. Germline values: CDR1 KGHDR, CDR2 SFDVKD. The chain's CDR3 is CATSVGTVSGTDTQYF.